This is a list of T cell receptor beta chains from one sample in a study of T cell repertoires in cytomegalovirus infection. Their cognate antigens are unknown. Each CDR3 protein gets one entry after TCRdb re-called the reads with MiXCR. This table has about a million distinct CDR3 sequences, approximately 33% appearing once. Sequencing was performed on cultured CD8+ T cells from PBMCs, taken from culture after CMV antigen stimulation. The receptor source for this set is a human donor in good health (CMV status not recorded). Some clones in this sample may be carry-over from other donors' samples. CDR3s include the opening cysteine and the closing phenylalanine or tryptophan. A D gene is named only where the DNA matches it firmly. Where a row states a size, it is once, few, many or the class of an expanded clone; other rows omit it.

J gene: TRBJ1-2; clone size: -; V gene: TRBV5-6; D gene: TRBD1; CDR3 DNA: TGTGCCAGCAGCTTGATAACCCAGGGGGCATACTATGGCTACACCTTC; CDR3 protein: CASSLITQGAYYGYTF
J gene: TRBJ1-2; clone size: -; V gene: TRBV5-1; D gene: -; CDR3 DNA: TGCGCCAGCAGCTGGGGGGATGGCTACACCTTC; CDR3 protein: CASSWGDGYTF
J gene: TRBJ2-7; clone size: -; V gene: TRBV7-6; D gene: -; CDR3 DNA: TGTGCCAGCAGCTTGGAGGCGGACTACGAGCAGTACTTC; CDR3 protein: CASSLEADYEQYF
J gene: TRBJ1-6; clone size: -; V gene: TRBV7-2; D gene: -; CDR3 DNA: TGTGCCAGCAGCCCCGGGACATCTGCTGCCAATTCACCCCTCCACTTT; CDR3 protein: CASSPGTSAANSPLHF
J gene: TRBJ1-5; clone size: -; V gene: TRBV6-1; D gene: TRBD1; CDR3 DNA: TGTGCCAGCAGTCACCCTGGACAGGGGAGGCAGCCCCAGCATTTT; CDR3 protein: CASSHPGQGRQPQHF
J gene: TRBJ1-4; clone size: few; V gene: TRBV7-9; D gene: TRBD1; CDR3 DNA: TGTGCCAGCAGCACGGGACAGGGGAGGGAAAAACTGTTTTTT; CDR3 protein: CASSTGQGREKLFF
J gene: TRBJ2-2; clone size: -; V gene: TRBV6-5; D gene: -; CDR3 DNA: TGTGCCAGCAGCGAACAAATCTACAGGGACACCGGGGAGCTGTTTTTT; CDR3 protein: CASSEQIYRDTGELFF
J gene: TRBJ1-4; clone size: -; V gene: TRBV6-2/TRBV6-3; D gene: -; CDR3 DNA: TGTGCCAGCAGTTCGTTTCCTGAAGAACTGTTTTTT; CDR3 protein: CASSSFPEELFF
J gene: TRBJ2-7; clone size: -; V gene: TRBV5-1; D gene: TRBD1; CDR3 DNA: TGCGCCAGCAGCTTGGGGGACAGTGACTCCTACGAGCAGTACTTC; CDR3 protein: CASSLGDSDSYEQYF
J gene: TRBJ2-2; clone size: once; V gene: TRBV12-3/TRBV12-4; D gene: -; CDR3 DNA: TGTGCCAGCGTGAGATCCGGGGAGCTGTTTTTT; CDR3 protein: CASVRSGELFF
J gene: TRBJ2-5; clone size: once; V gene: TRBV20-1; D gene: -; CDR3 DNA: TGCAGTGCTCCTCAAAATCGGGGGGCGTACCAAGAGACCCAGTACTTC; CDR3 protein: CSAPQNRGAYQETQYF
J gene: TRBJ2-5; clone size: -; V gene: TRBV11-3; D gene: TRBD2; CDR3 DNA: TGTGCCAGCAGCACCCATAGCGGGGGGACTGAGACCCAGTACTTC; CDR3 protein: CASSTHSGGTETQYF
J gene: TRBJ2-2; clone size: -; V gene: TRBV27; D gene: TRBD2; CDR3 DNA: TGTGCCAGCAGTTTCGGGCGCGGGGGGACCGGGGAGCTGTTTTTT; CDR3 protein: CASSFGRGGTGELFF
J gene: TRBJ2-5; clone size: few; V gene: TRBV6-5; D gene: -; CDR3 DNA: TGTGCCAGCAGTTTACCAGGGATCCATGGACAGTCGGGAGAGACCCAGTACTTC; CDR3 protein: CASSLPGIHGQSGETQYF
J gene: TRBJ2-3; clone size: -; V gene: TRBV4-2; D gene: -; CDR3 DNA: TGTGCCAGCAGCCAAGATAATCCTCTCGATACGCAGTATTTT; CDR3 protein: CASSQDNPLDTQYF
J gene: TRBJ1-1; clone size: -; V gene: TRBV29-1; D gene: -; CDR3 DNA: TGCAGCGTAAGGACGGGCGGAGAGGAAGCTTTCTTT; CDR3 protein: CSVRTGGEEAFF
J gene: TRBJ2-5; clone size: -; V gene: TRBV25-1; D gene: -; CDR3 DNA: TGTGCCAGCAGTGTTGAAAGGGGGAGAGAGACCCAGTACTTC; CDR3 protein: CASSVERGRETQYF
J gene: TRBJ2-7; clone size: -; V gene: TRBV7-9; D gene: -; CDR3 DNA: TGTGCCAACAGCAGCAACCCGGTCAGCTCCTACGAGCAGTACTTC; CDR3 protein: CANSSNPVSSYEQYF
J gene: TRBJ2-3; clone size: once; V gene: TRBV27; D gene: -; CDR3 DNA: TGTGCCAGCAGTTCGGAGGCCTACACAGATACGCAGTATTTT; CDR3 protein: CASSSEAYTDTQYF
J gene: TRBJ2-7; clone size: few; V gene: TRBV5-1; D gene: TRBD1; CDR3 DNA: TGCGCCAGCAGCGGAACAGGGGGACACGAGCAGTACTTC; CDR3 protein: CASSGTGGHEQYF
J gene: TRBJ2-1; clone size: many; V gene: TRBV6-2/TRBV6-3; D gene: TRBD1; CDR3 DNA: TGTGCCAGCAGTTACTCGCCCCCACAGGGGCTCTACAATGAGCAGTTCTTC; CDR3 protein: CASSYSPPQGLYNEQFF
J gene: TRBJ1-2; clone size: -; V gene: TRBV6-1; D gene: -; CDR3 DNA: TGTGCCAGCAGTGAACCTGAACAGCCGAATCTGGATGGCTACACCTTC; CDR3 protein: CASSEPEQPNLDGYTF
J gene: TRBJ2-2; clone size: few; V gene: TRBV11-3; D gene: -; CDR3 DNA: TGTGCCAGCAGCCCAGAGACGTCCACCGGGGAGCTGTTTTTT; CDR3 protein: CASSPETSTGELFF
J gene: TRBJ2-5; clone size: -; V gene: TRBV13; D gene: TRBD1; CDR3 DNA: TGTGCCAGCAGCCCAGAGGGACAGGCCCAAGAGACCCAGTACTTC; CDR3 protein: CASSPEGQAQETQYF
J gene: TRBJ1-2; clone size: -; V gene: TRBV4-3; D gene: TRBD1; CDR3 DNA: TGCGCCAGCAGCCAAGATCTGGGGGACAGGCTCTATGGCTACACCTTC; CDR3 protein: CASSQDLGDRLYGYTF
J gene: TRBJ2-3; clone size: many; V gene: TRBV7-8; D gene: TRBD1; CDR3 DNA: TGTGCCAGCAGCCTCCGGACAGGGCCAACAGATACGCAGTATTTT; CDR3 protein: CASSLRTGPTDTQYF
J gene: TRBJ2-1; clone size: many; V gene: TRBV7-8; D gene: -; CDR3 DNA: TGTGCCAGCAGCTTAGACCCCCTTTATTTTGAGCAGTTCTTC; CDR3 protein: CASSLDPLYFEQFF
J gene: TRBJ2-2; clone size: -; V gene: TRBV12-5; D gene: -; CDR3 DNA: TGTGCTAGTGGTCTAAGCGACACCGGGGAGCTGTTTTTT; CDR3 protein: CASGLSDTGELFF
J gene: TRBJ1-2; clone size: -; V gene: TRBV27; D gene: -; CDR3 DNA: TGTGCCAGCAGTACATACCGGGACCAGCGCGATGGCTACACCTTC; CDR3 protein: CASSTYRDQRDGYTF
J gene: TRBJ1-2; clone size: once; V gene: TRBV6-5; D gene: -; CDR3 DNA: TGTGCCAGCAGTTACTCCCCGGCATCTCAGTATGGCTACACCTTC; CDR3 protein: CASSYSPASQYGYTF
J gene: TRBJ2-1; clone size: few; V gene: TRBV7-9; D gene: TRBD1; CDR3 DNA: TGTGCCAGCAGCACGACAGGGGTTGAGCAGTTCTTC; CDR3 protein: CASSTTGVEQFF
J gene: TRBJ2-5; clone size: -; V gene: TRBV5-4; D gene: TRBD2; CDR3 DNA: TGTGCCAGCAGCGGACTAGCGGGGGAGACTTCACCCCAAGAGACCCAGTACTTC; CDR3 protein: CASSGLAGETSPQETQYF
J gene: TRBJ2-1; clone size: -; V gene: TRBV11-2; D gene: TRBD2; CDR3 DNA: TGTGCCAGCAGCTCCCCGGGACTAGCGGGGGGGAGGAGCTCCTACAATGAGCAGTTCTTC; CDR3 protein: CASSSPGLAGGRSSYNEQFF
J gene: TRBJ1-1; clone size: many; V gene: TRBV12-3/TRBV12-4; D gene: -; CDR3 DNA: TGTGCCAGCAGTTTATCTACAGGGTCTGAAGCTTTCTTT; CDR3 protein: CASSLSTGSEAFF
J gene: TRBJ2-1; clone size: -; V gene: TRBV4-3; D gene: -; CDR3 DNA: TGCGCCAGCAGCCAAGCGGGGGTGACCTCCTACAATGATCAGTTCTTC; CDR3 protein: CASSQAGVTSYNDQFF
J gene: TRBJ2-3; clone size: -; V gene: TRBV28; D gene: -; CDR3 DNA: TGTGCCAGCAGTTTATACCCCACCCCGCAGGTGGTTGGAGATACGCAGTATTTT; CDR3 protein: CASSLYPTPQVVGDTQYF
J gene: TRBJ1-1; clone size: many; V gene: TRBV6-6; D gene: -; CDR3 DNA: TGTGCCAGCAGTTACTCGGGGGCCTACACTGAAGCTTTCTTT; CDR3 protein: CASSYSGAYTEAFF